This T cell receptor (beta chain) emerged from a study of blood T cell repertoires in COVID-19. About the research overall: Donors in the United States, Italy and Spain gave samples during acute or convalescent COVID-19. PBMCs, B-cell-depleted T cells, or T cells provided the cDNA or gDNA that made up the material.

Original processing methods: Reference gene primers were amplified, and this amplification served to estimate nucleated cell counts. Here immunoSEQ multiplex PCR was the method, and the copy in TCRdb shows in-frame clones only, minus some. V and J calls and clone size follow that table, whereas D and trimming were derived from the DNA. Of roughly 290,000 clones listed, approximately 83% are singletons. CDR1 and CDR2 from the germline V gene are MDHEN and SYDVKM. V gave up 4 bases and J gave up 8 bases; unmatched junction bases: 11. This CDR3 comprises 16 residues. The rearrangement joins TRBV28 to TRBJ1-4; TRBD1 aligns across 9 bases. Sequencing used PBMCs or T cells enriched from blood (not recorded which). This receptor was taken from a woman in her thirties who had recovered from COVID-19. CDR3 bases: TGTGCCAGCAGTTCTCCCCAGGGACAGGGAGGCGAAAAACTGTTTTTT. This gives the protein CASSSPQGQGGEKLFF. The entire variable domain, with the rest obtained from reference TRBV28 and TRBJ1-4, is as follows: DVKVTQSSRYLVKRTGEKVFLECVQDMDHENMFWYRQDPGLGLRLIYFSYDVKMKEKGDIPEGYSVSREKKERFSLILESASTNQTSMYLCASSSPQGQGGEKLFFGSGTQLSVL.